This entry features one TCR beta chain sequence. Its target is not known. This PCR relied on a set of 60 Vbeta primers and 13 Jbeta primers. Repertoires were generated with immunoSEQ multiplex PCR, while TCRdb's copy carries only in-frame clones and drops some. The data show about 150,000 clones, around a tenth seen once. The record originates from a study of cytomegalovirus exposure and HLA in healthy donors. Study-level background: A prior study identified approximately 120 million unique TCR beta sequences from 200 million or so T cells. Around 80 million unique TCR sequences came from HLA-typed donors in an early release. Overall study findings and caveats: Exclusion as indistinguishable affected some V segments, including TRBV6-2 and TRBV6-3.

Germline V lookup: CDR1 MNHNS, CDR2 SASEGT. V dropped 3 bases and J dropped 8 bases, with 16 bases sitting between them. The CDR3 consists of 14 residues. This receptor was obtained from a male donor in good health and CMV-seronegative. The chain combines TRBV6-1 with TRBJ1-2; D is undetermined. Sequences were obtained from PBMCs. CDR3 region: CASSDWPAPSGYTF. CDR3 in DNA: TGTGCCAGCAGTGACTGGCCAGCCCCTAGCGGCTACACCTTC.